What follows are 14 T cell receptor beta chains derived from one specimen sequenced in a study of T cells in Graves' hyperthyroidism and ophthalmopathy. RNA transcripts were the template for amplifying TCR beta CDR3 regions. Using the HTBI primer set, a first-round RT-PCR was run on the TCR CDR3. TCRdb ran MiXCR on the multiplex PCR reads and lists one entry per CDR3 protein. This sample yields more than 350,000 distinct CDR3 sequences, of which roughly 15% are seen a single time; around a fifth belongs to the top ten. Source material: blood. These receptors all stem from a woman aged 25 to 45 with Graves' ophthalmopathy.

This clonotype has only a few counts. This chain joins TRBV29-1 and TRBJ2-5; either TRBD1 or TRBD2 may supply D (7 bases each). This CDR3 is built from 15 residues. Between the trimmed V and J ends, which lost 4 bases and 4 bases, there was a span of 19 bases. Germline loops: CDR1 SQVTM, CDR2 ANQGSEA. CDR3 residues: CSVVWFGEGAETQYF. In DNA form, the CDR3 reads TGCAGCGTTGTATGGTTTGGGGAGGGGGCAGAGACCCAGTACTTC.

In this sample, this clonotype turned up many times. The V call is TRBV30, the J call TRBJ1-5, with 10 bases aligning to TRBD1. V lost 2 bases to trimming and J lost 4 bases; unmatched junction nucleotides: 8. The CDR3 extends over 16 amino acids. Germline lookup yields CDR1 GTSNPN and CDR2 SVGIG (reference sequence). The CDR3 DNA reads TGTGCCTGGAGTCCCCGGACAGGGGGTGGGAATCAGCCCCAGCATTTT. It translates to CAWSPRTGGGNQPQHF.

This clonotype was found a few times. This chain connects TRBV5-5 to TRBJ2-2; 7 bases map to TRBD1. The CDR3 is 16 amino acids. Looked up from germline, CDR1 is SGHKS and CDR2 is YYEKEE (reference sequence). V trimming: 3 bases; J trimming: 4 bases; junction bases outside the gene matches: 9. DNA of the CDR3: TGTGCCAGCAGCTCTGAAGACAGGGTGGGCACCGGGGAGCTGTTTTTT. Translated, it gives CASSSEDRVGTGELFF.

This clonotype appeared many times. The rearrangement links TRBV6-1 to TRBJ2-5; no clear D. V shed 2 bases and J shed 1 base, with 14 bases lying between them. The CDR3 spans 16 residues. CDR1 is MNHNS, CDR2 SASEGT, per germline. The CDR3, as DNA: TGTGCCAGCAGTGAATTCCAAGCGCGAGGCCAAGAGACCCAGTACTTC. Its protein is CASSEFQARGQETQYF.

Ten or more counts support this clonotype. The chain recombines TRBV3-1 with TRBJ1-3; D is undetermined. The CDR3 spans 15 residues. V lost 1 base to trimming and J lost 0 bases, with 7 bases between them. Looked up from germline, CDR1 is LGHDT and CDR2 is YNNKEL (reference sequence). The CDR3 region is CASSQAIASGNTIYF. CDR3 nucleotides: TGTGCCAGCAGCCAAGCTATAGCCTCTGGAAACACCATATATTTT.

There are many counts of this clonotype. The chain links TRBV2 to TRBJ2-1; TRBD1 agrees at 9 bases. CDR1 is SNHLY and CDR2 is FYNNEI in the germline V gene. With 2 bases clipped from V and 7 bases from J, the junction kept 6 bases outside the gene matches. The CDR3 is made up of 15 amino acids. The CDR3 here is CASSEHRGRGNEQFF. As DNA, the CDR3 is TGTGCCAGCAGTGAACACAGGGGGCGGGGGAATGAGCAGTTCTTC.

This clonotype was counted at least ten times. This chain uses TRBV9 with TRBJ1-5, with TRBD1 as a possible D gene (5 bases). The CDR3 sequence is 15 residues long. The germline V and J ends were trimmed by 4 bases and 3 bases, with 14 bases remaining between them. Germline assignment: CDR1 SGDLS and CDR2 YYNGEE. CDR3 loop: CASSHGGGDNQPQHF. CDR3 nucleotide sequence: TGTGCCAGCAGCCACGGAGGAGGGGACAATCAGCCCCAGCATTTT.

This clonotype came up many times. The rearrangement uses TRBV28 and TRBJ1-6; tentative D call: TRBD1 (5 bases). Germline V gene data show CDR1 as MDHEN and CDR2 as SYDVKM. The CDR3 is 15 amino acids. V shed 5 bases and J shed 9 bases, with 17 bases lying between them. The CDR3 spells CASSRDPGQGSPLHF. CDR3 bases: TGTGCCAGCAGTCGGGACCCGGGCCAGGGTTCACCCCTCCACTTT.

In its sample, this clonotype was seen many times. V and J are TRBV7-8 and TRBJ1-5; D remains unclear. The CDR3 extends over 16 amino acids. V lost 5 bases to trimming and J lost 1 base, with 15 bases between them. The germline V gene encodes CDR1 SGHVS and CDR2 FQNEAQ. CDR3 residues: CASSRKHKESNQPQHF. Written as DNA, the CDR3 is TGTGCCAGCAGCCGAAAACATAAAGAGAGCAATCAGCCCCAGCATTTT.

This clonotype occurred a few times. A read error is possible here, since a much larger clone lies one base away. This chain links TRBV28 with TRBJ1-1; D is perhaps TRBD1 (5 bases). The CDR3 contains 14 residues. V was cut by 10 bases and J by 3 bases, with 18 bases left in between. The germline gives CDR1 MDHEN, CDR2 SYDVKM. The CDR3 reads CANKLAGLYTEAFF. CDR3 in DNA: TGTGCCAACAAACTGGCAGGGTTGTACACTGAAGCTTTCTTT.

Many counts were recorded for this clonotype. This chain links TRBV11-3 with TRBJ2-4; D is unclear. Germline V CDR1 and CDR2: SGHNT, YENEEA. This CDR3 region has 15 residues. V dropped 4 bases and J dropped 1 base, with 11 bases sitting between them. The CDR3 is CASSSRLLAKNIQYF. The CDR3 nucleotides are TGTGCCAGCAGCTCGAGGTTGTTGGCCAAAAACATTCAGTACTTC. Full variable domain (outside the CDR3, taken from reference TRBV11-3 and TRBJ2-4): EAGVVQSPRYKIIEKKQPVAFWCNPISGHNTLYWYLQNLGQGPELLIRYENEEAVDDSQLPKDRFSAERLKGVDSTLKIQPAELGDSAVYLCASSSRLLAKNIQYFGAGTRLSVL.

V is TRBV9 and J is TRBJ2-3; D gene unclear. Per the germline V gene, CDR1 is SGDLS and CDR2 is YYNGEE. The V gene lost 0 bases and the J gene lost 0 bases, with 20 bases spanning the gap. The CDR3 loop spans 19 amino acids. CDR3 coding DNA: TGTGCCAGCAGCGTAGCATCATACCAAGCGACGGAGAGCACAGATACGCAGTATTTT. Translating gives CASSVASYQATESTDTQYF.

Points on this clonotype: This clone may be a read error of a much larger clone one base away. The genes are TRBV12-3 or TRBV12-4 and TRBJ2-1, with 15 bases aligning to TRBD2. V lost 0 bases to trimming and J lost 6 bases; unmatched junction nucleotides: 0. The CDR3 totals 16 residues. The CDR3 DNA sequence: TGTGCCAGCAGTTTAGCGGGACTAGCGGGGGGCAATGAGCAGTTCTTC. It yields the protein CASSLAGLAGGNEQFF.

This clonotype has more than one count but fewer than ten. V is TRBV5-6 and J is TRBJ2-7; 7 positions agree with TRBD1. After removal of 2 bases from V and 3 bases from J, the junction contained 5 bases not matched to a gene. Germline assignment: CDR1 SGHDT and CDR2 YYEEEE. The CDR3 is 14 amino acids. For the CDR3, the DNA is TGTGCCAGCAGCTTATACCGGGACAGCTACGAGCAGTACTTC. Translating gives CASSLYRDSYEQYF.